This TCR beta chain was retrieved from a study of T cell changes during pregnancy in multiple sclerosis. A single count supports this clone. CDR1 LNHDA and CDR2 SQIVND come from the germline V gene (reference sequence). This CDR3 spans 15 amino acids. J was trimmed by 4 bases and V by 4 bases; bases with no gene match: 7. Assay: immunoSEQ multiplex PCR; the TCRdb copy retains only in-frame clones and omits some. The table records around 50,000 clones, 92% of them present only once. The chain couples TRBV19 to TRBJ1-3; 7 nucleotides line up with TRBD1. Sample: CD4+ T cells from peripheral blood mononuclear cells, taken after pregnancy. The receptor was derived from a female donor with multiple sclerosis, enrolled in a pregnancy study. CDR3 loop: CASSTTGAVGNTIYF. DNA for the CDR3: TGTGCCAGTAGTACTACAGGGGCGGTCGGAAACACCATATATTTT.